One sample yielded the 4 T cell receptor beta chains listed below, sequenced in a study of T cells in Graves' hyperthyroidism and ophthalmopathy. RNA transcripts served as the template for amplifying TCR beta CDR3 regions. First-round RT-PCR with HTBI primers amplified the TCR CDR3 region. TCRdb re-called the multiplex PCR reads through MiXCR, storing one row per CDR3 protein. The sample shows about 700,000 distinct CDR3 sequences, approximately 14% of them seen only once. Sequenced: blood. These receptors originate from a woman under 30 with Graves' hyperthyroidism.

This clonotype was picked up a small number of times. This chain connects TRBV24-1 to TRBJ2-1; D is perhaps TRBD1 or TRBD2 (5 bases each). The V end was cut by 9 bases, the J end by 1 base, with 12 bases between. The CDR3 totals 14 residues. The germline V gene encodes CDR1 KGHDR and CDR2 SFDVKD. The CDR3 coding sequence is TGTGCCACCGAGGGACCGCCGTCCTACAATGAGCAGTTCTTC. It yields the protein CATEGPPSYNEQFF.

A remark on this clonotype: This may stem from a read error, because a much larger clone lies one nucleotide away. V gene TRBV11-2 combines with J gene TRBJ1-2; tentatively, D is TRBD1 (5 bases). V lost 4 bases to trimming and J lost 7 bases, with 19 bases between them. This CDR3 has 15 residues. Looked up from germline, CDR1 is SGHAT and CDR2 is FQNNGV. The chain's CDR3 is CASSYASREGCGYTF. CDR3 bases: TGTGCCAGCAGCTACGCTTCCAGGGAAGGCTGTGGCTACACCTTC.

Note on this clonotype: A read error may account for a junction end that differs from germline. The CDR3: CTSNRVFLEKLFF. CDR3 sequence (DNA): TGTACCAGCAACCGGGTTTTTCTTGAAAAACTGTTTTTT. This chain links TRBV6-2 or TRBV6-3 with TRBJ1-4; D not resolved. Germline V gives CDR1 MNHEY, CDR2 SVGEGT. The CDR3 contains 13 residues.

This clonotype was recorded a few times. The J gene is TRBJ2-7, the V gene TRBV10-3; D ambiguous. The CDR3 contains 14 residues. CDR1 and CDR2 (germline): ENHRY, SYGVKD. The V end was cut by 5 bases, the J end by 6 bases, with 17 bases between. The CDR3 bases are TGTGCCATCAGTATGGACCAACGACGGGCCGAGCAGTACTTC. Translation gives CAISMDQRRAEQYF.